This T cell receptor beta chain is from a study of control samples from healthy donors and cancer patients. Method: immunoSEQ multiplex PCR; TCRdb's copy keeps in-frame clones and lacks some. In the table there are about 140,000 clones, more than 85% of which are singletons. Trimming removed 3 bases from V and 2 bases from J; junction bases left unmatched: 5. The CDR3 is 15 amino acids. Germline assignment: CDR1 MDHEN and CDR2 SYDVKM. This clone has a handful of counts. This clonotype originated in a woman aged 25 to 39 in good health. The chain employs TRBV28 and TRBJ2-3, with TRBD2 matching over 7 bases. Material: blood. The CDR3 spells CASSLAGVYTDTQYF. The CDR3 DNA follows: TGTGCCAGCAGTTTGGCGGGAGTATACACAGATACGCAGTATTTT.